This T cell receptor (beta chain) came from a study of blood T cell repertoires in COVID-19. Study-level information: Collection of acute and convalescent COVID-19 samples took place in the United States, Italy and Spain. The analysed material was cDNA or gDNA that came from T cells, B-cell-depleted T cells, or PBMCs.

Original processing notes: By means of reference gene primer amplification, nucleated cell counts were estimated. Generated by immunoSEQ multiplex PCR, the TCRdb table keeps only in-frame clones and is missing some. The DNA gave D and trimming, while V, J and clone size come from that table. Of just under 90,000 clones listed, 90% are singletons. V trimming: 5 bases; J trimming: 6 bases; junction bases outside the gene matches: 19. The length of the CDR3 is 18 residues. Germline-derived CDR1 and CDR2 are SGHNT and YENEEA. The genes are TRBV11-3 and TRBJ2-3, with 8 bases aligning to TRBD2. What was sequenced was peripheral blood. This TCR came from a man between 60 and 75 years old with acute or convalescent COVID-19. The CDR3 protein is CASSPGGSGMAVSDTQYF. Written as DNA, the CDR3 is TGTGCCAGCAGCCCCGGGGGTAGCGGGATGGCAGTTAGTGATACGCAGTATTTT.